This T cell receptor (beta chain) was identified in a study of shared clonotypes between healthy human individuals. Points from the study as a whole: Naive CD4 clonotypes overlapped across several donors at approximately 4.5%. Limitation of the genetic and exposure-history diversity represented came from the few donors.

Assay execution took place at the deep level. In the authors' methods: Filtering differed because ImmunoSEQ produced junction-only sequences that carried no quality scores. Assay used: immunoSEQ multiplex PCR; TCRdb lists only in-frame clones, some missing. V, J and clone size are taken as reported in that table, and D and trimming were inferred from the DNA itself. The data contain millions of clones, around nine tenths of them singletons. Points on this clone: As yet, its antigen is unknown.

CDR1 is MNHEY and CDR2 is SMNVEV in the germline V gene (reference sequence). Trimming removed 4 bases from V and 7 bases from J; junction bases left unmatched: 6. This CDR3 is built from 15 residues. The sequenced sample consisted of naive CD4+ T cells sorted from blood. Subset: CD45RA+ positively selected. The rearrangement uses TRBV27 and TRBJ1-6; 8 nucleotides match TRBD1. The receptor comes from a man between 18 and 29 years old in good health. The CDR3 reads CASSYEQGGNSPLHF. The CDR3 DNA reads as TGTGCCAGCAGTTATGAACAGGGGGGCAATTCACCCCTCCACTTT.